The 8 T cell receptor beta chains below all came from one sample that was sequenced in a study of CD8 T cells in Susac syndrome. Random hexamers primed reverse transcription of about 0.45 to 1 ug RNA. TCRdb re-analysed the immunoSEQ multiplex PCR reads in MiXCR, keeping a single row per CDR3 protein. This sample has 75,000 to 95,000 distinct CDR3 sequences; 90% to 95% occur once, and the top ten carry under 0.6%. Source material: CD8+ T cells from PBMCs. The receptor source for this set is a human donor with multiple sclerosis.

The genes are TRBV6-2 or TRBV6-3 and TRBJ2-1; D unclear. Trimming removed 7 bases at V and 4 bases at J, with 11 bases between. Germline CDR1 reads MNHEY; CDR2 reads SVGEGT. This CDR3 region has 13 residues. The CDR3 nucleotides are TGTGCCAGCAATATCAGGTCTTACAATGAGCAGTTCTTC. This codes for CASNIRSYNEQFF.

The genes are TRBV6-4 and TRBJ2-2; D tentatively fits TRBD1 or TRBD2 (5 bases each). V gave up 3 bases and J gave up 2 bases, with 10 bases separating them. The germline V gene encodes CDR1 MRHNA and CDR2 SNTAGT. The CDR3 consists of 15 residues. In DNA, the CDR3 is TGTGCCAGCAGTGAGTTGGGGGATAACACCGGGGAGCTGTTTTTT. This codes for CASSELGDNTGELFF.

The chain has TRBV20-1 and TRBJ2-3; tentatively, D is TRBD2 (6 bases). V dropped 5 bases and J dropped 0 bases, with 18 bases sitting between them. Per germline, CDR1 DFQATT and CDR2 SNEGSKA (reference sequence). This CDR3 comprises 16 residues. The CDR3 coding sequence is TGCAGTGCTTGGGAGTCTTCGGGAGCCAGCACAGATACGCAGTATTTT. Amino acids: CSAWESSGASTDTQYF.

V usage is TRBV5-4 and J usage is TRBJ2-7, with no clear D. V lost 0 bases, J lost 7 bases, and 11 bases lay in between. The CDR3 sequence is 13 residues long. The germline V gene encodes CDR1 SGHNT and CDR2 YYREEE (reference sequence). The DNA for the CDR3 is TGTGCCAGCAGCTTGGGGGCCGCCAAAGAGCAGTACTTC. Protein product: CASSLGAAKEQYF.

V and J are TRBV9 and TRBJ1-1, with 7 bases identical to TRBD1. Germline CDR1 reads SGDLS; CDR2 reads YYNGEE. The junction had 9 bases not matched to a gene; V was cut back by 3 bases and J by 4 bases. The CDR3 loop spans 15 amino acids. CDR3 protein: CASSARQGGFTEAFF. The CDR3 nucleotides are TGTGCCAGCAGCGCCAGACAGGGAGGGTTCACTGAAGCTTTCTTT.

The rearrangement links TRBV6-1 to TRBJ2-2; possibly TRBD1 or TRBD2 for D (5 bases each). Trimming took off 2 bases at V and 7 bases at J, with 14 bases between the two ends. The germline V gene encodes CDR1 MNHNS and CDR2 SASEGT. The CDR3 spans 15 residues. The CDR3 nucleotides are TGTGCCAGCAGTGAATTGGGACCCTACTTCGGGGAGCTGTTTTTT. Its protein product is CASSELGPYFGELFF.

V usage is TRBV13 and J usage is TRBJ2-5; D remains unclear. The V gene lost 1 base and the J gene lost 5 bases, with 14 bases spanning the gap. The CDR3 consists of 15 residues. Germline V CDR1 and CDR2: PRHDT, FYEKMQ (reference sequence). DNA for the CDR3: TGTGCCAGCAGCTTAGTGACGGGCGTACAGGAGACCCAGTACTTC. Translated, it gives CASSLVTGVQETQYF.

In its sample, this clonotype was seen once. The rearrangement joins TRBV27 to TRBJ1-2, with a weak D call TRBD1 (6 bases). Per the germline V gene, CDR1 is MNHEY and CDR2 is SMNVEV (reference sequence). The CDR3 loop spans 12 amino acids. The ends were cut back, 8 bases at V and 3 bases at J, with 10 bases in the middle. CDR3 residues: CASGGSYYGYTF. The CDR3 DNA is TGTGCCAGCGGGGGCAGCTACTATGGCTACACCTTC.